One T cell receptor beta chain is described in this entry. Its antigen is not identified. The germline V gene has CDR1 LGHNA and CDR2 YSLEER. The CDR3 covers 13 residues. Trimming removed 3 bases at V and 4 bases at J, with 7 bases between. The data were taken from a study of T cells in narcolepsy. Overall study context: Patients with NT1 or NT2 and healthy control donors were enrolled.

This table comes from immunoSEQ multiplex PCR, and its TCRdb copy is limited to in-frame clones, with some not included. The table records roughly 30,000 clones, approximately 87% of them present only once. Regarding the study as a whole: Reportedly, autoreactive clonotypes were serially detected in patients' blood but not controls'. HCRT-specific and TRIB2-specific autoreactive clonotypes appeared among same-patient CSF and blood CD4+ clonotypes. No autoreactive T cell clone sequences appeared in some memory CD4+ repertoires.

Sequencing was performed on memory (CD45RA-) CD4+ T cells from blood. The TCR originated in a human donor in good health. The chain recombines TRBV4-3 with TRBJ1-5; no firm D call. The DNA of the CDR3 is TGCGCCAGCAGCCAGGACGGAAATCAGCCCCAGCATTTT. Translation gives CASSQDGNQPQHF.